Reported below is one T cell receptor beta chain. This sample stems from a study of blood T cell repertoires in COVID-19. Overall study context: Acute-phase and convalescent COVID-19 samples originated in the United States, Italy and Spain. PBMCs, B-cell-depleted T cells, or T cells provided the cDNA or gDNA that made up the material.

Original analysis: Estimated nucleated cell counts came from reference gene primer amplification. TCRdb's copy holds only in-frame clones and misses some; the assay was immunoSEQ multiplex PCR. Clone size and the V and J calls come from that table; the DNA yielded D and trimming. The sample comprises about 97,000 clones, more than 85% of which are singletons, and around 4.4% rests with the top ten. The germline CDR1 and CDR2 sequences are SQVTM and ANQGSEA. The germline V and J ends were trimmed by 0 bases and 7 bases, with 9 bases remaining between them. This CDR3 is 13 amino acids long. The chain couples TRBV29-1 to TRBJ1-4, with D possibly TRBD1 on 5 matching bases. Input material: peripheral blood. The clonotype originates from a man younger than 35 with acute or convalescent COVID-19. CDR3 coding DNA: TGCAGCGTTGAAGACAGGGCTCGTGAAAAACTGTTTTTT. Its protein is CSVEDRAREKLFF.